This note documents a single T cell receptor (beta chain) sequence. Its target is not known. This entry belongs to a study of shared clonotypes between healthy human individuals. Repertoires were generated with immunoSEQ multiplex PCR, while TCRdb's copy carries only in-frame clones and drops some. The data hold about 1.5 million clones, with approximately 96% observed a single time. The study separated CD4+ cells into CD45RA+ naive and CD45RA-negative memory subsets. The V and J ends lost 3 bases and 6 bases respectively, with 9 bases between them. Germline values: CDR1 MNHNS, CDR2 SASEGT. CDR3 length: 12 residues. Study observations and caveats: Naive subsets generally had larger estimated richness than memory subsets.

The receptor's source is a man aged 25 to 40 in good health. Source material: naive CD4+ T cells sorted from blood. Subset reported: CD45RA+ positively selected. The V call is TRBV6-1, the J call TRBJ2-7; perhaps D is TRBD1 or TRBD2 (5 bases each). The CDR3 nucleotides read TGTGCCAGCAGTGACTCGGGGCTCGAGCAGTACTTC. Its protein product is CASSDSGLEQYF.